This T cell receptor beta chain came from a study of T-cell reconstitution after alpha-beta-depleted transplantation in children. Study-wide results and caveats: At day 60, the high TCRbeta diversity found in some patients originated from recipient T cells and thymic progenitors that had survived. Among T cells one year after transplant, newly produced cells accounted for most counts and diversity. Approximately two months post-transplant, alpha-beta T cells reportedly originated from several hundred expanded graft clones.

The table lists this clonotype with many counts. Its antigen is not known. A read error may account for a junction end that differs from germline. The CDR3 loop spans 15 amino acids. Looked up from germline, CDR1 is SGHTA and CDR2 is FQGNSA. Preparation of the TCRbeta library was carried out with unique molecular identifiers. TCRdb re-called the PCR reads with MiXCR, one entry per CDR3 protein. Found here are around 270,000 distinct CDR3 sequences, roughly a tenth of them singletons; the top ten hold about 8%. The chain couples TRBV7-2 to TRBJ2-1, with TRBD2 matching 10 bases. The sequenced sample was PBMCs, obtained before TCRalphabeta/CD19-depleted stem cell transplant. The receptor comes from a boy less than two years old with acute myeloid leukemia, due to receive a stem cell transplant. CDR3 residues: CASSLAGEAYNEQFF. DNA for the CDR3: TGTGCCAGCAGCCTAGCGGGAGAAGCCTACAATGAGCAGTTCTTC.